A selection of T cell receptor beta chains follows, all from one sample in a study of blood T cells in healthy people across ages. Each CDR3 protein is one row after TCRdb ran MiXCR on the 5' RACE reads. The sample carries 1.5 million or so distinct CDR3 sequences, 42% recorded once. Sequencing was carried out using blood. The receptors stem from a woman younger than 35 in good health. Each CDR3 is given with its conserved first and last residue. Each record gives: D gene, clone size, J gene, V gene, CDR3 protein, CDR3 DNA. A D gene is named only where the DNA matches it firmly. A row's size may be missing; if present it is once, few, many or a size class.

TRBD2 few TRBJ2-7 TRBV20-1 CSADALFSGRGGNEQYF TGCAGTGCTGATGCCCTATTTAGCGGGAGAGGGGGCAACGAGCAGTACTTC
TRBD2 NA TRBJ2-7 TRBV4-2 CASSQRLRLAGEVGQYF TGTGCCAGCAGCCAAAGGTTAAGACTAGCGGGAGAGGTAGGGCAGTACTTC
NA few TRBJ2-3 TRBV5-1 CASSRQRPSARHSTDTQYF TGCGCCAGCAGCCGTCAGCGGCCCTCAGCCCGACACAGCACAGATACGCAGTATTTT
TRBD1 NA TRBJ2-7 TRBV12-5 CASGLGQGVINEQYF TGTGCTAGTGGTTTGGGACAGGGGGTAATCAATGAGCAGTACTTC
NA many TRBJ1-5 TRBV3-1 CASSQGAGSNQPQHF TGTGCCAGCAGCCAGGGGGCAGGAAGCAATCAGCCCCAGCATTTT
NA many TRBJ1-2 TRBV20-1 CSAGGASYGYTF TGCAGTGCTGGGGGGGCCTCCTATGGCTACACCTTC
NA NA TRBJ2-1 TRBV20-1 CSARMAGSTEQFF TGCAGTGCTAGAATGGCAGGTTCTACTGAGCAGTTCTTC
NA NA TRBJ2-1 TRBV20-1 CSARDRAAYNEQFF TGCAGTGCTAGAGATCGGGCAGCCTACAATGAGCAGTTCTTC
TRBD1 NA TRBJ2-4 TRBV12-3/TRBV12-4 CASSPPRTGPQNIQYF TGTGCCAGCAGTCCCCCCCGGACAGGGCCCCAAAACATTCAGTACTTC
TRBD2 NA TRBJ2-3 TRBV27 CASSRAGLTDTQYF TGTGCCAGCAGTCGAGCGGGGCTCACAGATACGCAGTATTTT
TRBD2 NA TRBJ2-7 TRBV2 CASSDPGLAGREQYF TGTGCCAGCAGTGACCCCGGACTAGCGGGACGGGAGCAGTACTTC
NA many TRBJ1-4 TRBV20-1 CSARSFGGAAEKLFF TGCAGTGCTAGATCGTTCGGGGGGGCGGCTGAAAAACTGTTTTTT
NA many TRBJ1-4 TRBV4-1 CASSQVGEGLFF TGCGCCAGCAGCCAAGTGGGCGAAGGACTGTTTTTT
NA NA TRBJ2-1 TRBV4-1 CASSPSRGDNEQFF TGCGCCAGCAGCCCCAGCAGGGGCGACAATGAGCAGTTCTTC
NA NA TRBJ1-4 TRBV28 CASVTTGATNEKLFF TGTGCCAGCGTGACAACTGGGGCCACTAATGAAAAACTGTTTTTT
NA few TRBJ2-2 TRBV7-2 CASSGPVVRLFF TGTGCCAGCAGCGGGCCTGTCGTGCGGCTGTTTTTT
TRBD1 few TRBJ2-7 TRBV5-1 CASSWTGTGSYYEQYF TGCGCCAGCAGCTGGACAGGGACAGGGTCGTACTACGAGCAGTACTTC
NA NA TRBJ2-7 TRBV3-1 CASSQGLGELYEQYF TGTGCCAGCAGCCAAGGACTAGGGGAGCTCTACGAGCAGTACTTC